Presented here are 11 T cell receptor beta chains from one specimen sequenced in a study of glioma-infiltrating T cells after dendritic cell vaccination. Only in-frame clones appear in the TCRdb table, and some are missing; sequencing was by immunoSEQ multiplex PCR. The table includes over 80,000 clones, around 90% detected once. The input for sequencing was blood, taken before dendritic cell vaccination. Receptors originate from a human donor with glioblastoma.

This clone was picked up a small number of times. This chain connects TRBV6-4 to TRBJ2-6; TRBD1 is a possible D gene (6 bases). The CDR3 consists of 16 residues. V was pared by 2 bases and J by 1 base, with 9 bases between. CDR1 and CDR2 from the germline V gene are MRHNA and SNTAGT. In DNA, the CDR3 is TGTGCCAGCAGTGACACAGGGAGATCTGGGGCCAACGTCCTGACTTTC. It yields the protein CASSDTGRSGANVLTF.

The table lists this clone with a count of one. The chain combines TRBV9 with TRBJ2-2, with TRBD2 as a possible D gene (6 bases). This CDR3 is 16 amino acids long. Germline values: CDR1 SGDLS, CDR2 YYNGEE. The ends were cut back, 4 bases at V and 1 base at J, with 14 bases in the middle. The CDR3 protein is CASSPRTGENTGELFF. CDR3 DNA sequence: TGTGCCAGCAGCCCCAGAACGGGGGAGAACACCGGGGAGCTGTTTTTT.

The chain carries TRBV5-1 and TRBJ1-1, with D tentatively TRBD1 (5 bases). The V end lost 4 bases, the J end lost 10 bases, and 20 bases lay between the germline ends. This CDR3 region has 14 residues. CDR1 and CDR2 from the germline V gene are SGHRS and YFSETQ. The CDR3 DNA reads TGCGCCAGCAGCCTTCCTCTCGGGACTGGAGGAGCTTTCTTT. It codes for CASSLPLGTGGAFF.

This clone was seen once. The chain recombines TRBV12-5 with TRBJ2-7, with unresolved D. This CDR3 region has 14 residues. Germline assignment: CDR1 LGHNT and CDR2 FRNRAP. V lost 0 bases, J lost 5 bases, and 11 bases lay in between. The CDR3 sequence is CASGLVGVGDEQYF. CDR3 DNA: TGTGCTAGTGGTTTGGTAGGTGTGGGCGACGAGCAGTACTTC.

The gene calls are TRBV11-2 and TRBJ2-1, with 9 bases identical to TRBD1. Germline loops: CDR1 SGHAT, CDR2 FQNNGV. The CDR3 is 15 amino acids. The ends lost 7 bases at V and 1 base at J; junction bases unmatched: 5. The CDR3 sequence: CASTSDRGSYNEQFF. The CDR3 DNA is TGTGCCAGCACCTCGGACAGGGGATCCTACAATGAGCAGTTCTTC. Full variable domain (rest looked up from reference TRBV11-2 and TRBJ2-1): EAGVAQSPRYKIIEKRQSVAFWCNPISGHATLYWYQQILGQGPKLLIQFQNNGVVDDSQLPKDRFSAERLKGVDSTLKIQPAKLEDSAVYLCASTSDRGSYNEQFFGPGTRLTVL.

The V gene is TRBV5-1, the J gene TRBJ1-3; D is undetermined. Trimming left V 2 bases short and J 0 bases short, with 9 bases between. This CDR3 has 15 amino acids. Germline CDR1 and CDR2: SGHRS and YFSETQ. CDR3 sequence: CASSFGPDSGNTIYF. In DNA form, the CDR3 reads TGCGCCAGCAGCTTTGGGCCTGACTCTGGAAACACCATATATTTT. The whole variable domain, remainder taken from reference TRBV5-1 and TRBJ1-3, is KAGVTQTPRYLIKTRGQQVTLSCSPISGHRSVSWYQQTPGQGLQFLFEYFSETQRNKGNFPGRFSGRQFSNSRSEMNVSTLELGDSALYLCASSFGPDSGNTIYFGEGSWLTVV.

The CDR3 spells CASSSAGTGGVEQFF. The CDR3 DNA is TGTGCCAGCAGTTCGGCGGGGACAGGGGGCGTTGAGCAGTTCTTC. The chain has TRBV6-5 and TRBJ2-1; 12 positions match TRBD1. The germline V gene has CDR1 MNHEY and CDR2 SVGAGI. The CDR3 has 15 amino acids. Trimming cost V 4 bases and J 9 bases; bases outside gene matches: 7.

This sequence joins TRBV6-6 and TRBJ2-3, with 8 bases aligning to TRBD2. Germline assignment: CDR1 MNHNY and CDR2 SVGAGI (reference sequence). Unmatched junction bases numbered 11, after V lost 8 bases and J lost 4 bases. This CDR3 has 15 amino acids. CDR3: CASSTGRGGADTQYF. The CDR3 bases are TGTGCCAGCTCCACAGGCCGGGGGGGGGCAGATACGCAGTATTTT.

V gene TRBV9 combines with J gene TRBJ2-3, with D possibly being TRBD2 (6 bases). The V gene lost 4 bases and the J gene lost 0 bases, with 12 bases spanning the gap. This CDR3 comprises 15 residues. The germline V gene encodes CDR1 SGDLS and CDR2 YYNGEE. CDR3 nucleotides: TGTGCCAGCAGCCGTAGCGGTGCTAGCACAGATACGCAGTATTTT. Its protein is CASSRSGASTDTQYF.

The CDR3, as DNA: TGTGCCAGCAGTGCCCGGGACACCTTGGAGCAGTACTTC. Its protein product is CASSARDTLEQYF. The V gene is TRBV6-1, the J gene TRBJ2-7; a possible D gene is TRBD1 (6 bases). The V end lost 4 bases, the J end lost 7 bases, and 14 bases lay between the germline ends. The CDR3 extends over 13 amino acids. Per the germline V gene, CDR1 is MNHNS and CDR2 is SASEGT.

The chain couples TRBV5-4 to TRBJ1-6, with TRBD1 matching over 8 bases. Germline V gene sequence: CDR1 SGHNT, CDR2 YYREEE (reference sequence). This CDR3 is 15 amino acids long. V shed 2 bases, J shed 10 bases, and the junction held 8 bases outside the gene matches. CDR3 DNA sequence: TGTGCCAGCAGCTTAACGACAGGGGAGGGCTCACCCCTCCACTTT. Protein: CASSLTTGEGSPLHF.